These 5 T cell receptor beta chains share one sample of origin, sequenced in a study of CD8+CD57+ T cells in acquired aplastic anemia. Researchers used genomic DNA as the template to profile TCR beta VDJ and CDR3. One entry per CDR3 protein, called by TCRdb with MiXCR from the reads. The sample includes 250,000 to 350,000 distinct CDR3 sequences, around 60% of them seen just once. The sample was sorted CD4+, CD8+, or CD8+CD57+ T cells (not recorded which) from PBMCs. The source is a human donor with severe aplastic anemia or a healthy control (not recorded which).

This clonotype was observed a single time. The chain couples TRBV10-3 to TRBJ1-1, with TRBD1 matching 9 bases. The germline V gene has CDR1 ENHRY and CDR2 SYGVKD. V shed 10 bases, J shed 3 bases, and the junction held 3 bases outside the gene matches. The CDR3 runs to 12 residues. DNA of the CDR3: TGTGCCACACAGGGGGCAGACACTGAAGCTTTCTTT. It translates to CATQGADTEAFF.

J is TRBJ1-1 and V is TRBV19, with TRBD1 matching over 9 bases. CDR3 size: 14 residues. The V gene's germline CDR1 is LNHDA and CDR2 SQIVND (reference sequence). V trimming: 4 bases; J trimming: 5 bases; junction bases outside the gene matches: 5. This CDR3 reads CASSTYRGRTEAFF. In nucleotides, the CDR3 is TGTGCCAGTAGTACCTACAGGGGGCGTACTGAAGCTTTCTTT. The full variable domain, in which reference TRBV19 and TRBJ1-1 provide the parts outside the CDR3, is DGGITQSPKYLFRKEGQNVTLSCEQNLNHDAMYWYRQDPGQGLRLIYYSQIVNDFQKGDIAEGYSVSREKKESFPLTVTSAQKNPTAFYLCASSTYRGRTEAFFGQGTRLTVV.

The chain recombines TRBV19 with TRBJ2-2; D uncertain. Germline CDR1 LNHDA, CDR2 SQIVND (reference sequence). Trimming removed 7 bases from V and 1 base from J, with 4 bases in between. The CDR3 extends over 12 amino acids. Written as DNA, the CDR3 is TGTGCCAGTAATTTGAACACCGGGGAGCTGTTTTTT. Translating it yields CASNLNTGELFF.

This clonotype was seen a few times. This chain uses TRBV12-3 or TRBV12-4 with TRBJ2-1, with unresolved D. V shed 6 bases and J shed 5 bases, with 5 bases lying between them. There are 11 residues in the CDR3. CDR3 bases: TGTGCCAGCAGCGCCCACAATGAGCAGTTCTTC. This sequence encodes CASSAHNEQFF.

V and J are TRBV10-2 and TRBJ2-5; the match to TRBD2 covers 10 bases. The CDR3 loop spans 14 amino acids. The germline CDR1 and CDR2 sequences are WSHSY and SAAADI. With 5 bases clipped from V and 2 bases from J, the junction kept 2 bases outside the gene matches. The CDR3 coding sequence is TGCGCCAGCAGTCCAGCGGGGGGGCAAGAGACCCAGTACTTC. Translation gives CASSPAGGQETQYF.